This TCR beta chain stems from a study of Graves' ophthalmopathy and Graves' hyperthyroidism. Whole-study context: Peripheral blood was gathered at the point of initial diagnosis, before any treatment started.

This clonotype was recorded many times. The hyperthyroidism patients had a new diagnosis of under 2 months' duration and were aged 18 to 65. The sequenced template was RNA, covering the TCR beta CDR3 region. Second-round multiplex PCR followed a first-round RT-PCR using HTBI primers. TCRdb used MiXCR to reprocess the multiplex PCR reads, holding one entry per CDR3 protein. This sample has hundreds of thousands of distinct CDR3 sequences, with 15% found just once. The CDR3 has 16 amino acids. CDR1 is LNHDA and CDR2 is SQIVND in the germline V gene (reference sequence). Deletions cut 5 bases from V and 5 bases from J, with 18 bases between.

The V gene is TRBV19, the J gene TRBJ2-2, with no clear D. The specimen was peripheral blood. The TCR sequence derives from a woman aged 18-35 years with stable Graves' hyperthyroidism. The CDR3 DNA reads as TGTGCCAGTAGTTTGAGTAGGGCGTTAAGGACCGGGGAGCTGTTTTTT. Its translation is CASSLSRALRTGELFF.